Following are 5 T cell receptor beta chains from one sample sequenced in a study of T cell repertoires in cytomegalovirus infection (dated by TCRdb to 2018 to 2020). Sequencing was performed on an Illumina HiSeq 1500. TCRdb reprocessing: public reads trimmed at Q25 with fastp, clones called with MiXCR, in-frame beta chains kept. Each entry merges the rows of one CDR3 protein and shows their most common DNA and genes. The sample table holds around 530,000 distinct CDR3 sequences, of which 16% were seen once. The ten largest clonotypes hold roughly a quarter of the sample. Sequencing was done on a sample of CD8+ T cells from PBMCs. Receptors originate from a human donor in good health (CMV status not recorded). Some clones in this sample may be carry-over from other donors' samples.

The chain couples TRBV28 to TRBJ2-5; possibly TRBD1 for D (5 bases). The germline V and J ends were trimmed by 3 bases and 4 bases, with 18 bases remaining between them. Per the germline V gene, CDR1 is MDHEN and CDR2 is SYDVKM. This CDR3 has 16 residues. CDR3 loop: CASSLHQGQRRETQYF. CDR3 nucleotide sequence: TGTGCCAGCAGTTTGCATCAGGGTCAGAGGCGAGAGACCCAGTACTTC.

This clonotype was picked up one time. The DNA of the CDR3 is TGCAGTGCTAGACCCAGGAGCTCCTACGAGCAGTACTTC. Encoded protein: CSARPRSSYEQYF. This chain joins TRBV20-1 and TRBJ2-7; D is unclear. Germline assignment: CDR1 DFQATT and CDR2 SNEGSKA (reference sequence). V lost 2 bases and J 0 bases, leaving 8 bases between the germline ends. The CDR3 is 13 residues long.

The table lists this clonotype with many counts. The rearrangement uses TRBV7-2 and TRBJ2-7; no clear D. Germline V gives CDR1 SGHTA, CDR2 FQGNSA. The length of the CDR3 is 14 residues. The V and J ends lost 5 bases and 1 base respectively, with 12 bases between them. CDR3 amino acids: CASSIYGGSYEQYF. CDR3 sequence (DNA): TGTGCCAGCAGCATTTACGGCGGTTCCTACGAGCAGTACTTC. The full variable domain, completed using reference TRBV7-2 and TRBJ2-7, is GAGVSQSPSNKVTEKGKDVELRCDPISGHTALYWYRQSLGQGLEFLIYFQGNSAPDKSGLPSDRFSAERTGGSVSTLTIQRTQQEDSAVYLCASSIYGGSYEQYFGPGTRLTVT.

The chain couples TRBV9 to TRBJ2-7, with 9 bases aligning to TRBD1. J was trimmed by 5 bases and V by 0 bases; bases with no gene match: 9. Germline CDR1 reads SGDLS; CDR2 reads YYNGEE. The CDR3 sequence is 16 residues long. As DNA, the CDR3 is TGTGCCAGCAGCGTAGGAAGGGGACAGGGAGGGAACGAGCAGTACTTC. Its protein product is CASSVGRGQGGNEQYF.

The sample holds many counts of this clonotype. V and J are TRBV7-2 and TRBJ2-7; tentative D call: TRBD1 (5 bases). Trimming removed 3 bases from V and 1 base from J, with 13 bases in between. The germline gives CDR1 SGHTA, CDR2 FQGNSA. This CDR3 spans 15 amino acids. The CDR3 sequence is CASSFSGQGSYEQYF. The DNA of the CDR3 is TGTGCCAGCAGCTTCTCAGGGCAGGGATCCTACGAGCAGTACTTC.